The 11 T cell receptor beta chains given below trace back to one sample, sequenced in a study of blood T cell repertoires in COVID-19. Sequenced by immunoSEQ multiplex PCR; TCRdb stores in-frame clones only, minus some. The table includes nearly 95,000 clones, roughly 84% detected once. The sequenced sample was peripheral blood. These receptors all stem from a woman aged 80 or older with acute or convalescent COVID-19.

V and J are TRBV6-1 and TRBJ1-2, with TRBD1 as a possible D gene (5 bases). The CDR3 contains 14 residues. V was trimmed by 0 bases and J by 5 bases, leaving 10 bases between them. Germline lookup yields CDR1 MNHNS and CDR2 SASEGT. This CDR3 reads CASSEAVRAYGYTF. As DNA, the CDR3 is TGTGCCAGCAGTGAAGCGGTCAGGGCATATGGCTACACCTTC.

This sequence joins TRBV27 and TRBJ1-5; 12 bases line up with TRBD1. Germline loops: CDR1 MNHEY, CDR2 SMNVEV (reference sequence). The CDR3 totals 15 residues. Trimming removed 5 bases from V and 4 bases from J; junction bases left unmatched: 3. The CDR3 protein is CASSRDRGPNQPQHF. The CDR3 coding sequence is TGTGCCAGCAGTAGGGACAGGGGGCCTAATCAGCCCCAGCATTTT.

J is TRBJ1-6 and V is TRBV6-5; D possibly corresponds to TRBD1 (6 bases). Trimming shortened V by 4 bases and J by 5 bases, and 9 bases separated the two germline ends. CDR3 length equals 14 residues. The germline V gene encodes CDR1 MNHEY and CDR2 SVGAGI. The CDR3 nucleotides read TGTGCCAGCAGTTCCCGGACAGATAATTCACCCCTCCACTTT. Protein product: CASSSRTDNSPLHF.

This clone has more than one count but fewer than ten. The chain employs TRBV4-1 and TRBJ2-3; 11 bases fit TRBD2. V was pared by 5 bases and J by 3 bases, with 1 base of the junction left unmatched. Looked up from germline, CDR1 is MGHRA and CDR2 is YSYEKL. The CDR3 contains 14 residues. DNA for the CDR3: TGCGCCAGCAGCACTAGCGGGAGTACAGATACGCAGTATTTT. The encoded protein is CASSTSGSTDTQYF.

The gene calls are TRBV5-6 and TRBJ2-2; TRBD2 might be the D (6 bases). The CDR3 loop spans 15 amino acids. Germline values: CDR1 SGHDT, CDR2 YYEEEE. V was clipped by 4 bases and J by 4 bases, with 14 bases between them. The CDR3 here is CASSIGGAGTGELFF. In DNA form, the CDR3 reads TGTGCCAGCAGCATTGGAGGGGCTGGCACCGGGGAGCTGTTTTTT.

The V and J genes are TRBV4-1 and TRBJ1-4; possible D gene TRBD1, 5 bases. The germline gives CDR1 MGHRA, CDR2 YSYEKL. This CDR3 spans 13 amino acids. The V end was cut by 1 base, the J end by 8 bases, with 8 bases between. CDR3 in DNA: TGCGCCAGCAGCCAAGTGCAGGGCGAAAAACTGTTTTTT. This translates into CASSQVQGEKLFF.

The rearrangement links TRBV6-1 to TRBJ2-7; TRBD2 might be the D (6 bases). Germline loops: CDR1 MNHNS, CDR2 SASEGT. This CDR3 comprises 20 residues. The V end was cut by 0 bases, the J end by 6 bases, with 30 bases between. DNA for the CDR3: TGTGCCAGCAGTGAAGCACGCTGGGGTGGGGGGATCTTTGAGTCCCTCGAGCAGTACTTC. Amino acids: CASSEARWGGGIFESLEQYF.

CDR3 residues: CASSFSRLAGSSYEQYF. The CDR3 nucleotides read TGTGCCAGCAGCTTCAGCCGACTAGCGGGGAGCTCCTACGAGCAGTACTTC. The chain recombines TRBV7-9 with TRBJ2-7, with 11 bases matching TRBD2. The J segment lost 0 bases and the V segment lost 3 bases, leaving 7 bases of the junction unmatched. The CDR3 has 17 residues. Germline CDR1 SEHNR, CDR2 FQNEAQ (reference sequence). The variable domain in full, with the rest retrieved from reference TRBV7-9 and TRBJ2-7, is DTGVSQNPRHKITKRGQNVTFRCDPISEHNRLYWYRQTLGQGPEFLTYFQNEAQLEKSRLLSDRFSAERPKGSFSTLEIQRTEQGDSAMYLCASSFSRLAGSSYEQYFGPGTRLTVT.

CDR3 nucleotides: TGCGCCAGCGGGGGAAGCGGGGACTCCTACAATGAGCAGTTCTTC. This codes for CASGGSGDSYNEQFF. V usage is TRBV5-1 and J usage is TRBJ2-1; 7 bases are shared with TRBD2. Germline-derived CDR1 and CDR2 are SGHRS and YFSETQ. Germline trimming cut 7 bases from V and 0 bases from J; bases unmatched to any gene: 7. The CDR3 runs to 15 residues. The variable domain in full, with the rest retrieved from reference TRBV5-1 and TRBJ2-1, is KAGVTQTPRYLIKTRGQQVTLSCSPISGHRSVSWYQQTPGQGLQFLFEYFSETQRNKGNFPGRFSGRQFSNSRSEMNVSTLELGDSALYLCASGGSGDSYNEQFFGPGTRLTVL.

The chain links TRBV27 to TRBJ1-3; D unclear. The V gene's germline CDR1 is MNHEY and CDR2 SMNVEV (reference sequence). V lost 0 bases and J lost 0, with 12 bases in between. The CDR3 loop spans 17 amino acids. As DNA, the CDR3 is TGTGCCAGCAGTTTATCGGGCCCTTTTCGCTCTGGAAACACCATATATTTT. This sequence encodes CASSLSGPFRSGNTIYF.

This chain connects TRBV6-5 to TRBJ1-2; possible D gene TRBD1, 5 bases. Germline V lookup: CDR1 MNHEY, CDR2 SVGAGI. The CDR3 consists of 16 residues. V was cut by 0 bases and J by 1 base, with 12 bases left in between. The CDR3 protein is CASSYSRSGDNYGYTF. The CDR3 nucleotides read TGTGCCAGCAGTTACTCGCGCTCGGGGGATAACTATGGCTACACCTTC.